The 20 T cell receptor beta chains below all came from one sample that was sequenced in a study of cytomegalovirus exposure and HLA in healthy donors. The PCR was carried out with 60 Vbeta primers and 13 Jbeta primers. Method: immunoSEQ multiplex PCR; TCRdb's copy keeps in-frame clones and lacks some. The data contain under 200,000 clones, around 74% of them singletons. The sequencing sample was made of PBMCs. These receptors all come from a man aged 18 to 30 in good health and CMV-seronegative.

This sequence joins TRBV5-1 and TRBJ1-1, with 7 bases lining up with TRBD1. There are 14 residues in the CDR3. Trimming took 4 bases from V and 3 from J; bases not matched to a gene: 6. Germline V gives CDR1 SGHRS, CDR2 YFSETQ. The CDR3 region is CASSLGTDYTEAFF. The CDR3 DNA sequence: TGCGCCAGCAGCCTCGGGACAGACTACACTGAAGCTTTCTTT.

The gene calls are TRBV27 and TRBJ1-5; tentative D call: TRBD1 (6 bases). With 3 bases removed from V and 4 bases from J, the gap between germline ends came to 19 bases. The CDR3 totals 17 residues. Germline values: CDR1 MNHEY, CDR2 SMNVEV (reference sequence). Here the CDR3 DNA reads TGTGCCAGCAGTTTGGTTGGACAGACCTCCCCGAATCAGCCCCAGCATTTT. Encoded protein: CASSLVGQTSPNQPQHF.

V is TRBV5-1 and J is TRBJ2-7, with 7 positions matching TRBD1. Germline-derived CDR1 and CDR2 are SGHRS and YFSETQ. V lost 4 bases and J lost 7; bases outside the gene matches: 5. The CDR3 is made up of 12 amino acids. CDR3 DNA: TGCGCCAGCAGCCAGGGGGTGGGAGAGCAGTACTTC. Its translation: CASSQGVGEQYF.

The genes are TRBV28 and TRBJ2-7; TRBD2 aligns across 7 bases. Looked up from germline, CDR1 is MDHEN and CDR2 is SYDVKM. The V and J ends lost 1 base and 7 bases, in that order; junction bases with no gene match: 13. The CDR3 length is 16 residues. CDR3 loop: CASSLYSGLGPLEQYF. CDR3 DNA: TGTGCCAGCAGTTTATATTCAGGACTAGGGCCTTTAGAGCAGTACTTC.

The rearrangement joins TRBV2 to TRBJ1-5; 10 bases match TRBD1. The CDR3 is 18 residues long. Germline trimming cut 6 bases from V and 4 bases from J; bases unmatched to any gene: 15. The germline gives CDR1 SNHLY, CDR2 FYNNEI. CDR3 in DNA: TGTGCCAGCAGGGCCTGGACAGGGGGGTTAGGTTGGAATCAGCCCCAGCATTTT. Translated: CASRAWTGGLGWNQPQHF.

This sequence joins TRBV14 and TRBJ2-2; tentatively, D is TRBD1 (5 bases). Trimming pared 4 bases from V and 5 bases from J, leaving 11 bases between. CDR1 and CDR2 (germline): SGHDN, FVKESK. The CDR3 runs to 14 residues. CDR3 sequence reads: CASSRWKGTGELFF. In DNA form, the CDR3 reads TGTGCCAGCAGCCGATGGAAGGGGACCGGGGAGCTGTTTTTT.

A remark on this clone: Sequence at one end of the junction differs from germline and may be a read error. The rearrangement links TRBV14 to TRBJ1-5, with a weak D call TRBD1 (5 bases). CDR1 is SGHDN and CDR2 is FVKESK in the germline V gene. The CDR3 is 12 amino acids. The CDR3 bases are TGTGCCAGCAGCCACGCCCAAGAGGGACTGAATTTT. Its protein product is CASSHAQEGLNF.

J is TRBJ2-7 and V is TRBV29-1, with a tentative D call TRBD1 (6 bases). Trimming pared 1 base from V and 1 base from J, leaving 11 bases between. Germline CDR1 is SQVTM and CDR2 is ANQGSEA. CDR3 length equals 14 residues. CDR3: CSVEGGQGSYEQYF. Written as DNA, the CDR3 is TGCAGCGTTGAAGGGGGCCAGGGGTCCTACGAGCAGTACTTC.

V usage is TRBV6-6 and J usage is TRBJ2-1, with D unresolved. Germline-derived CDR1 and CDR2 are MNHNY and SVGAGI (reference sequence). Trimming stripped 2 bases from V and 3 bases from J, with 5 bases between. CDR3 length: 13 residues. The CDR3, as DNA: TGTGCCAGCAGTTACAGAGTCTACAATGAGCAGTTCTTC. Translation: CASSYRVYNEQFF.

Points on this clone: A junction boundary mismatches the germline segment, possibly from a read error. The chain recombines TRBV5-6 with TRBJ2-1; D might be TRBD2 (6 bases). The CDR3 sequence is 16 residues long. Germline CDR1 and CDR2: SGHDT and YYEEEE. CDR3 sequence reads: CASSLVVGLAKNEQFF. DNA of the CDR3: TGCGCCAGCAGCTTGGTAGTCGGGCTAGCGAAAAATGAGCAGTTCTTC.

The rearrangement uses TRBV28 and TRBJ2-7, with D tentatively TRBD1 (5 bases). Germline CDR1 reads MDHEN; CDR2 reads SYDVKM. With 3 bases removed from V and 9 bases from J, the gap between germline ends came to 21 bases. The CDR3 has 15 amino acids. CDR3 in amino acids: CASSFRRGGSQGQYF. CDR3 bases: TGTGCCAGCAGTTTCCGTCGCGGCGGCAGCCAGGGGCAGTACTTC.

This clone was counted once. The chain has TRBV11-2 and TRBJ2-7, with 8 bases matching TRBD1. V dropped 4 bases and J dropped 5; count of bases not matched to a gene: 7. There are 14 residues in the CDR3. Germline lookup yields CDR1 SGHAT and CDR2 FQNNGV. DNA of the CDR3: TGTGCCAGCAGCTCCCGACAGGGGCAGAACGAGCAGTACTTC. It encodes CASSSRQGQNEQYF. Full variable domain (missing parts from reference TRBV11-2 and TRBJ2-7): EAGVAQSPRYKIIEKRQSVAFWCNPISGHATLYWYQQILGQGPKLLIQFQNNGVVDDSQLPKDRFSAERLKGVDSTLKIQPAKLEDSAVYLCASSSRQGQNEQYFGPGTRLTVT.

The chain links TRBV2 to TRBJ2-5, with D perhaps TRBD2 (6 bases). V lost 8 bases and J lost 5, with 12 bases in between. The CDR3 consists of 12 residues. Germline V lookup: CDR1 SNHLY, CDR2 FYNNEI. In nucleotides, the CDR3 is TGTGCCAGCGGGGAGGTCTCGGAGACCCAGTACTTC. Amino acids: CASGEVSETQYF.

The chain combines TRBV9 with TRBJ2-2, with 13 bases aligning to TRBD2. Germline V gives CDR1 SGDLS, CDR2 YYNGEE. The CDR3 is made up of 18 amino acids. V lost 3 bases, J lost 7 bases, and 12 bases stayed unmatched. The CDR3 DNA follows: TGTGCCAGCAGCGCCCCACTAGCGGGAGGGCCCCGGAGCGGGGAGCTGTTTTTT. This translates into CASSAPLAGGPRSGELFF.

This clone has just one count. This rearrangement joins TRBV9 to TRBJ2-6; no firm D call. Deletions cut 2 bases from V and 0 bases from J, with 9 bases between. This CDR3 is built from 16 residues. CDR1 is SGDLS, CDR2 YYNGEE, per germline. CDR3 residues: CASSVLTSSGANVLTF. As DNA, the CDR3 is TGTGCCAGCAGCGTCCTAACGAGCTCTGGGGCCAACGTCCTGACTTTC.

The rearrangement joins TRBV7-6 to TRBJ1-6; no definite D call. The CDR3 has 14 amino acids. Germline values: CDR1 SGHVS, CDR2 FNYEAQ. V shed 11 bases and J shed 8 bases, with 19 bases lying between them. The CDR3 protein is CAGGLKSDYSPLHF. Here the CDR3 DNA reads TGTGCCGGTGGCTTGAAGTCCGACTATTCACCCCTCCACTTT.

J is TRBJ2-2 and V is TRBV12-5, with 15 bases matching TRBD2. From germline, CDR1 is LGHNT and CDR2 FRNRAP. Trimming cost V 1 base and J 3 bases; bases outside gene matches: 6. CDR3 length: 19 residues. CDR3 protein: CASGLGRGLAGGDTGELFF. CDR3 DNA: TGTGCTAGTGGTTTGGGTCGCGGACTAGCGGGAGGGGACACCGGGGAGCTGTTTTTT.

This clone was counted a few times. The J gene is TRBJ2-1, the V gene TRBV27; perhaps TRBD2 as D (6 bases). Trimming left V 8 bases short and J 0 bases short, with 14 bases between. The CDR3 is made up of 15 amino acids. The germline CDR1 and CDR2 sequences are MNHEY and SMNVEV (reference sequence). The CDR3: CASARGRISYNEQFF. In nucleotides, the CDR3 is TGTGCCAGCGCGCGGGGCCGGATCTCCTACAATGAGCAGTTCTTC.

CDR3 in DNA: TGTGCCAGCAGCGCTGAGGGCCCTAACATTCAGTACTTC. Its translation is CASSAEGPNIQYF. The chain combines TRBV9 with TRBJ2-4, with a tentative D call TRBD2 (5 bases). V lost 3 bases and J lost 7, with 11 bases in between. Germline V gives CDR1 SGDLS, CDR2 YYNGEE. The CDR3 totals 13 residues.

The chain couples TRBV28 to TRBJ1-4, with 7 bases matching TRBD1. Germline CDR1 is MDHEN and CDR2 is SYDVKM. The trim removed 4 bases at V and 8 bases at J, leaving 10 bases unmatched. The CDR3 runs to 15 residues. CDR3 amino acids: CASSWDGSGGEKLFF. The CDR3, as DNA: TGTGCCAGCAGTTGGGACGGGTCAGGGGGGGAAAAACTGTTTTTT.